This is a list of T cell receptor beta chains from one sample in a study of blood T cell repertoires in COVID-19. The table came from immunoSEQ multiplex PCR; TCRdb's copy has only in-frame clones and leaves some out. The sample includes fewer than 40,000 clones, approximately 91% of them seen just once. The material sequenced was peripheral blood. These receptors all come from a man between 65 and 80 years old with active COVID-19. The CDR3 runs from the conserved cysteine through the conserved F or W. The order of the fields is V gene, clone size, D gene, J gene, CDR3 DNA, CDR3 protein. A D gene is named only where the DNA matches it firmly. Some rows mark clone size as missing; the rest say once, few, many or name a class of expanded clone.

>TRBV12-3/TRBV12-4|NA|TRBD1|TRBJ1-2
TGTGCCAGTGGGACAGGGGGCTACTATGGCTACACCTTC
CASGTGGYYGYTF
>TRBV5-1|once|NA|TRBJ2-5
TGCGCCAGCAGCTTGCGCAGGGCAGAGACCCAGTACTTC
CASSLRRAETQYF
>TRBV7-6|NA|TRBD2|TRBJ2-7
TGTGCCAGCAGCTTAACCCCCCCGGGAGGCACCTACGAGCAGTACTTC
CASSLTPPGGTYEQYF
>TRBV2|NA|NA|TRBJ2-2
TGTGCCAGCAGTGATTCCTTTGTGAACACCGGGGAGCTGTTTTTT
CASSDSFVNTGELFF
>TRBV7-3|NA|TRBD2|TRBJ2-5
TGTGCCAGCAGCTTTTCGTCGGGGGGAGAGACCCAGTACTTC
CASSFSSGGETQYF
>TRBV18|NA|NA|TRBJ1-1
TGTGCCAGCTCACAGCTACAGGGTGAAGCTTTCTTT
CASSQLQGEAFF
>TRBV10-3|NA|TRBD1|TRBJ2-2
TGTGCCATCAGTGGCCTGGGACAGGGGGCCGGGGAGCTGTTTTTT
CAISGLGQGAGELFF
>TRBV29-1|NA|TRBD2|TRBJ2-1
TGCAGCGTCGGGAGACTAGCGGGACGTGGGAATGAGCAGTTCTTC
CSVGRLAGRGNEQFF
>TRBV7-4|NA|NA|TRBJ1-3
TGTGCCAGCAGCTTAGCTCAGGGGAAGAATGGAAACACCATATATTTT
CASSLAQGKNGNTIYF
>TRBV5-4|NA|NA|TRBJ1-2
TGTGCCAGCAGCTTAGGAAGAGGGCACCGTGGCTACACCTTC
CASSLGRGHRGYTF
>TRBV5-4|few|TRBD1|TRBJ1-3
TGTGCCAGCAGCGGGGGGACAGCCTCTGGAAACACCATATATTTT
CASSGGTASGNTIYF
>TRBV7-8|few|TRBD1|TRBJ1-1
TGTGCCAGCAGCCCAGCCGGGACAGGCTTCGCTTTCTTT
CASSPAGTGFAFF
>TRBV24-1|NA|TRBD2|TRBJ2-3
TGTGCCACCAGTGAGGCCGGGGGGGGTGGCACAGATACGCAGTATTTT
CATSEAGGGGTDTQYF
>TRBV7-2|NA|NA|TRBJ1-2
TGTGCCAGCAGGTATCAGATGACAGCTAACTATGGCTACACCTTC
CASRYQMTANYGYTF
>TRBV27|NA|NA|TRBJ2-2
TGTGCCAGCAGTTTGGGGGCCCGACGGACCGGGGAGCTGTTTTTT
CASSLGARRTGELFF
>TRBV5-1|few|TRBD2|TRBJ2-7
TGCGCCAGCAGCTTGAGGGCGACGGGACTAGCTGGTGAGCAGTACTTC
CASSLRATGLAGEQYF
>TRBV19|NA|NA|TRBJ2-6
TGTGCCAGTAGTATCAATGGTTTAGGACAGCCCTACTCTGGGGCCAACGTCCTGACTTTC
CASSINGLGQPYSGANVLTF
>TRBV5-1|NA|TRBD2|TRBJ2-1
TGCGCCAGCAGCTTGACTAGCGGGAGGTACAATGAGCAGTTCTTC
CASSLTSGRYNEQFF
>TRBV7-2|NA|NA|TRBJ2-7
TGTGCCAGCAGCTTCGACAGGTCGTTCGAGCAGTACTTC
CASSFDRSFEQYF
>TRBV5-6|NA|TRBD1|TRBJ1-2
TGTGCCAGCAGCTGGGACAGATTAGATTATGGCTACACCTTC
CASSWDRLDYGYTF
>TRBV5-6|once|NA|TRBJ1-6
TGTGCCAGCAGCCCGGGAGGGACTTCAAATTCACCCCTCCACTTT
CASSPGGTSNSPLHF
>TRBV6-2/TRBV6-3|NA|NA|TRBJ1-5
TGTGCCAGCAGTTATGGGAGGGTAAACAATCAGCCCCAGCATTTT
CASSYGRVNNQPQHF
>TRBV7-2|NA|TRBD1|TRBJ1-2
TGTGCCAGCAGCTTAGACGGGGGACAGGCGAACACCTTC
CASSLDGGQANTF
>TRBV6-6|NA|TRBD1|TRBJ2-3
TGTGCCAGCCTACGTCAGGGGGCGGGAGATACGCAGTATTTT
CASLRQGAGDTQYF